Below, 9 T cell receptor beta chains from the same sample are listed, as sequenced in a study of TIL therapy for anti-PD-1-resistant metastatic lung cancer. Specified time point: pre-treatment sample, taken before nivolumab and TIL therapy. Pleural nodules or supraclavicular lymph nodes made up most of the excised metastases sampled. Sequencing used immunoSEQ v3. Generated by immunoSEQ multiplex PCR, the TCRdb table keeps only in-frame clones and is missing some. This repertoire shows approximately 87,000 clones, around three fifths found once; its top ten account for over 9.5%. Sample: tumor tissue, taken at baseline. All receptors come from a person aged 25-85 years with non-small cell lung cancer.

DNA for the CDR3: TGTGCCAGCAGTGAACAAGGGGTTTATTCTGAAGCTTTCTTT. Its translation: CASSEQGVYSEAFF. The rearrangement joins TRBV6-1 to TRBJ1-1; a weak D match, TRBD1 (5 bases). Germline lookup yields CDR1 MNHNS and CDR2 SASEGT. V lost 2 bases and J lost 6, with 13 bases in between. The CDR3 sequence is 14 residues long.

CDR3 bases: TGTGCCAGCAGTTCTAGCGGGATAGTAGAGACCCAGTACTTC. Its translation is CASSSSGIVETQYF. The gene calls are TRBV28 and TRBJ2-5, with 9 bases fitting TRBD2. V gave up 4 bases and J gave up 4 bases; unmatched junction bases: 4. Germline V gene sequence: CDR1 MDHEN, CDR2 SYDVKM. The CDR3 is 14 residues long.

This clone has a handful of counts. The V gene is TRBV28, the J gene TRBJ1-4; TRBD1 might be the D (6 bases). The germline CDR1 and CDR2 sequences are MDHEN and SYDVKM. The CDR3 contains 14 residues. The V gene lost 3 bases and the J gene lost 6 bases, with 11 bases spanning the gap. DNA for the CDR3: TGTGCCAGCAGTTTTTGGGCAGGGGATGAAAAACTGTTTTTT. It translates to CASSFWAGDEKLFF.

This clone turned up a few times. The rearrangement joins TRBV6-6 to TRBJ1-5, with D unclear. The V gene lost 2 bases and the J gene lost 5 bases, with 7 bases spanning the gap. This CDR3 has 13 residues. Germline-derived CDR1 and CDR2 are MNHNY and SVGAGI (reference sequence). CDR3 bases: TGTGCCAGCAGTTACAACGCCGATCAGCCCCAGCATTTT. Its translation is CASSYNADQPQHF.

This rearrangement joins TRBV4-1 to TRBJ2-3; the D gene is possibly TRBD2 (6 bases). V lost 1 base and J lost 0, with 11 bases in between. Germline V CDR1 and CDR2: MGHRA, YSYEKL. The CDR3 is 16 residues long. CDR3 DNA sequence: TGCGCCAGCAGCCAAGGTTGGAGCGGGAGCACAGATACGCAGTATTTT. Encoded protein: CASSQGWSGSTDTQYF.

The chain combines TRBV7-2 with TRBJ1-1, with D hard to call. Germline V gives CDR1 SGHTA, CDR2 FQGNSA. This CDR3 region has 15 residues. The V end was cut by 1 base, the J end by 3 bases, with 12 bases between. CDR3: CASSLDTSAYTEAFF. The CDR3 DNA reads as TGTGCCAGCAGCTTAGACACCAGCGCGTACACTGAAGCTTTCTTT.

V and J are TRBV5-6 and TRBJ2-7; TRBD2 aligns across 13 bases. Trimming took 4 bases from V and 0 from J; bases not matched to a gene: 7. Germline loops: CDR1 SGHDT, CDR2 YYEEEE. The CDR3 sequence is 17 residues long. Here the CDR3 DNA reads TGTGCCAGCAGCGCCGGACTAGCGGGAGTGCGCTCCTACGAGCAGTACTTC. Protein product: CASSAGLAGVRSYEQYF.

V usage is TRBV29-1 and J usage is TRBJ2-3; the match to TRBD2 covers 7 bases. CDR1 and CDR2 from the germline V gene are SQVTM and ANQGSEA. There are 12 residues in the CDR3. J was trimmed by 5 bases and V by 6 bases; bases with no gene match: 5. Here the CDR3 reads CSVDTGGDTQYF. The CDR3, as DNA: TGCAGCGTAGACACGGGAGGAGATACGCAGTATTTT.

The V and J genes are TRBV19 and TRBJ2-7; TRBD1 or TRBD2 may be the D gene (6 bases each). Germline CDR1 is LNHDA and CDR2 is SQIVND (reference sequence). The CDR3 totals 15 residues. V lost 7 bases and J 5 bases, leaving 21 bases between the germline ends. DNA of the CDR3: TGTGCCAGTAACCCCCAAGGGGGGCGACGTCACGAGCAGTACTTC. Residues: CASNPQGGRRHEQYF.